This T cell receptor beta chain emerged from a study of blood T cells in healthy people across ages. Germline assignment: CDR1 MNHEY and CDR2 SMNVEV (reference sequence). The CDR3 sequence is 15 residues long. Then a second PCR, running about 6 to 12 cycles, was carried out with a sample-barcoded 5' primer and a J-beta primer mix. TCRdb recomputed calls from the 5' RACE reads with MiXCR, one row per CDR3 protein. The sample lists under 1,100,000 distinct CDR3 sequences; less than 25% were seen once. The data were also submitted as part of a second study, on T cells of mothers and their children.

The clonotype was recovered from a girl aged 2-15 years in good health. The rearrangement uses TRBV27 and TRBJ2-5, with 9 bases lining up with TRBD2. The J call is doubtful: the DNA matches TRBJ2-1 better. Sequenced: blood. For the CDR3, the DNA is TGTGCCAGCAGTATTTATAGCGGGAGCGGTTATGAGCAGTTCTTC. Residues: CASSIYSGSGYEQFF.